The rows below give T cell receptor beta chains drawn from one sample of a study of T cell responses to AZD1222 COVID-19 vaccine. TCRdb keeps only in-frame clones here, not all; method: immunoSEQ multiplex PCR. This table has 75,000 or so clones, approximately 90% appearing once. This specimen consisted of peripheral blood, obtained 28 days after the second AZD1222 dose. All receptors derive from an adult who received the AZD1222 COVID-19 vaccine. Each CDR3 is given with its conserved first and last residue. D genes are given only for firm matches. Clone size appears in some rows only: once, few, many, or a class for an expanded clone.

V	length	J	D	size	CDR3	DNA
TRBV9	13	TRBJ1-3	-	-	CASSVEGGNTIYF	TGTGCCAGCAGCGTAGAAGGAGGAAACACCATATATTTT
TRBV9	15	TRBJ2-2	-	-	CASSVEDDRLGELFF	TGTGCCAGCAGCGTAGAGGATGACAGGCTGGGGGAGCTGTTTTTT
TRBV5-1	19	TRBJ2-6	-	-	CASSSNRQDSLLGANVLTF	TGCGCCAGCAGCTCCAACCGACAGGACTCCCTCCTTGGGGCCAACGTCCTGACTTTC
TRBV10-2	14	TRBJ1-5	-	-	CASSESNTNQPQHF	TGCGCCAGCAGTGAGAGTAACACCAATCAGCCCCAGCATTTT
TRBV3-1/TRBV3-2	13	TRBJ2-3	-	-	CASRKADPDTQYF	TGTGCCAGCAGGAAGGCTGATCCAGATACGCAGTATTTT
TRBV19	17	TRBJ2-1	TRBD2	few	CASSIEKTSGGYNEQFF	TGTGCCAGTAGTATAGAAAAGACTAGCGGAGGGTACAATGAGCAGTTCTTC
TRBV2	17	TRBJ2-5	-	-	CASSEALYRPSQETQYF	TGTGCCAGCAGTGAAGCGCTGTACAGGCCGAGCCAAGAGACCCAGTACTTC
TRBV5-4	13	TRBJ1-2	-	once	CASSLGQSYGYTF	TGTGCCAGCAGCTTAGGACAGAGCTATGGCTACACCTTC
TRBV28	13	TRBJ1-2	-	-	CASSLPGDYGYTF	TGTGCCAGCAGTTTGCCGGGCGACTATGGCTACACCTTC
TRBV5-1	14	TRBJ2-5	-	-	CASSLTGRGETQYF	TGCGCCAGCAGCTTAACAGGGCGGGGGGAGACCCAGTACTTC
TRBV12-3/TRBV12-4	11	TRBJ1-1	-	-	CASSSATEAFF	TGTGCCAGCAGTTCAGCGACTGAAGCTTTCTTT
TRBV5-4	13	TRBJ2-2	-	-	CASSLYRTGELFF	TGTGCCAGCAGCCTCTACAGGACCGGGGAGCTGTTTTTT
TRBV28	14	TRBJ1-1	-	once	CASRARGGLGEAFF	TGTGCCAGCAGGGCCCGCGGGGGCCTTGGGGAAGCTTTCTTT
TRBV5-1	13	TRBJ1-1	-	-	CASSLGGNTEAFF	TGCGCCAGCAGCTTGGGGGGAAACACTGAAGCTTTCTTT
TRBV9	14	TRBJ1-3	-	-	CASSGTTGGNTIYF	TGTGCCAGCAGCGGGACGACGGGTGGAAACACCATATATTTT
TRBV6-4	18	TRBJ1-6	TRBD1	once	CASSQEPIQGAGNSPLHF	TGTGCCAGCAGCCAAGAACCGATTCAGGGGGCGGGAAATTCACCCCTCCACTTT
TRBV18	12	TRBJ2-2	-	-	CASSPGAGELFF	TGTGCCAGCTCACCAGGGGCCGGGGAGCTGTTTTTT
TRBV7-8	12	TRBJ1-2	-	-	CASSFQGVGYTF	TGTGCCAGCAGCTTTCAAGGGGTTGGCTACACCTTC
TRBV13	16	TRBJ1-1	TRBD1	-	CASSRSQGRENTEAFF	TGTGCCAGCAGCCGGTCACAGGGGAGGGAGAACACTGAAGCTTTCTTT
TRBV18	14	TRBJ2-1	TRBD2	-	CASSPGTTNNEQFF	TGTGCCAGCTCACCGGGGACTACAAACAATGAGCAGTTCTTC
TRBV9	15	TRBJ2-4	TRBD2	-	CASSETSGSQNIQYF	TGTGCCAGCAGCGAAACTAGCGGGAGTCAAAACATTCAGTACTTC
TRBV29-1	15	TRBJ2-6	-	-	CSVEVEGSGANVLTF	TGCAGCGTTGAAGTAGAGGGCAGTGGGGCCAACGTCCTGACTTTC
TRBV4-2	14	TRBJ2-2	-	-	CASSHSGVNGELFF	TGTGCCAGCAGCCATAGTGGGGTAAACGGGGAGCTGTTTTTT
TRBV7-8	12	TRBJ1-2	-	-	CASSFDIYGYTF	TGTGCCAGCAGCTTTGACATCTATGGCTACACCTTC
TRBV29-1	11	TRBJ1-2	-	-	CSVTNEGSYTF	TGCAGCGTGACGAATGAGGGTAGCTACACCTTC
TRBV27	12	TRBJ2-7	TRBD1	-	CASKDRAYEQYF	TGTGCCAGCAAGGACAGGGCCTACGAGCAGTACTTC
TRBV15	13	TRBJ2-5	-	-	CATSRDGTQTQYF	TGTGCCACCAGCAGAGACGGAACGCAGACCCAGTACTTC
TRBV7-3	17	TRBJ2-2	TRBD2	-	CASSSITSGVNTGELFF	TGTGCCAGCAGCTCCATAACTAGCGGGGTGAACACCGGGGAGCTGTTTTTT
TRBV2	13	TRBJ2-7	-	-	CARASGAGYEQYF	TGTGCCAGGGCCTCTGGGGCAGGCTACGAGCAGTACTTC
TRBV6-5	14	TRBJ2-1	TRBD1	-	CASTAGTGINEQFF	TGTGCCAGCACTGCCGGGACAGGGATCAATGAGCAGTTCTTC
TRBV19	14	TRBJ2-7	TRBD1	-	CASSETGGLGEQYF	TGTGCCAGTAGTGAAACAGGGGGGCTTGGGGAGCAGTACTTC
TRBV6-5	15	TRBJ2-7	TRBD1	-	CASSTGQGAYYEQYF	TGTGCCAGCAGTACCGGACAGGGGGCCTATTACGAGCAGTACTTC